This T cell receptor beta chain was retrieved from a study of cytomegalovirus exposure and HLA in healthy donors. PCR involved 60 Vbeta and 13 Jbeta primers. Clones were sequenced by immunoSEQ multiplex PCR, and TCRdb holds only the in-frame ones, with some missing. Among about 110,000 clones, 73% were seen once, and the ten largest hold roughly 8%. This CDR3 is built from 19 residues. Trimming removed 1 base from V and 1 base from J; junction bases left unmatched: 10. Germline CDR1 MDHEN, CDR2 SYDVKM. The sample was PBMCs. The receptor's source is a man in his thirties or forties in good health and CMV-seronegative. The chain employs TRBV28 and TRBJ1-5; TRBD1 agrees at 10 bases. The CDR3 region is CASSLSTGGAGRSNQPQHF. The CDR3 nucleotides are TGTGCCAGCAGTTTATCGACAGGGGGCGCGGGTAGGAGCAATCAGCCCCAGCATTTT.